The sequence of this TCR beta chain was determined in a study of identifying expanded T cells in peripheral blood. During the collection period, no donor immune events like infections were recorded. The CDR3 loop spans 18 amino acids. Germline V lookup: CDR1 SGHNT, CDR2 YENEEA. The V segment lost 4 bases and the J segment 4 bases; nucleotides outside the gene matches: 9. Sequenced by immunoSEQ multiplex PCR; TCRdb stores in-frame clones only, minus some. The profile shows about 81,000 clones, over 80% of them singletons. The TCR originated in a person aged 18 to 70 in good health. Sequencing used blood. This chain connects TRBV11-3 to TRBJ2-3, with 15 bases matching TRBD2. In nucleotides, the CDR3 is TGTGCCAGCAGCTCCCGTACAGGACTAGCGGGAGGGGCAGATACGCAGTATTTT. Residues: CASSSRTGLAGGADTQYF. Filled out from reference TRBV11-3 and TRBJ2-3, the complete variable domain reads EAGVVQSPRYKIIEKKQPVAFWCNPISGHNTLYWYLQNLGQGPELLIRYENEEAVDDSQLPKDRFSAERLKGVDSTLKIQPAELGDSAVYLCASSSRTGLAGGADTQYFGPGTRLTVL.